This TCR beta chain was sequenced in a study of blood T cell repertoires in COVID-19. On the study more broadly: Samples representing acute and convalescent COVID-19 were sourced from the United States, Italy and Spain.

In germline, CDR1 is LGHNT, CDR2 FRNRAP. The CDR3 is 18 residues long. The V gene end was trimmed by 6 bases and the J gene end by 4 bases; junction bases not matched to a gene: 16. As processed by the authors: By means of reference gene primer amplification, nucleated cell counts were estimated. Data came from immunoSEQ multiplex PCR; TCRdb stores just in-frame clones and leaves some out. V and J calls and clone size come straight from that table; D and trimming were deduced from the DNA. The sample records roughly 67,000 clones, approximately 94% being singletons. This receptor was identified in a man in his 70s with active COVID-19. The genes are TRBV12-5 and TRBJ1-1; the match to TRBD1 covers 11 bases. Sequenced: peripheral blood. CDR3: CASGQDRGLNGLGTEAFF. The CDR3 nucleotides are TGTGCTAGTGGCCAGGACAGGGGGCTAAACGGTTTGGGCACTGAAGCTTTCTTT.